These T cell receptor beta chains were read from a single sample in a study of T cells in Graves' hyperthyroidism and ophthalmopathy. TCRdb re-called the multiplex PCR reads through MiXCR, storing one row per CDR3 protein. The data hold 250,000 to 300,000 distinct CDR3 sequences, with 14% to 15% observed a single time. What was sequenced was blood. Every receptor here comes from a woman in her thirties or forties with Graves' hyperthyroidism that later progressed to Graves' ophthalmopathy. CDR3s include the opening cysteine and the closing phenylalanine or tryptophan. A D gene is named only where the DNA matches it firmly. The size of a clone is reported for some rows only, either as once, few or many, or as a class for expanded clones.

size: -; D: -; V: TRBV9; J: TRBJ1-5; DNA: TGTGCCAGCAGCTCGGGGGGCCTGAGCAGTCAGCCCCAGCATTTT; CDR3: CASSSGGLSSQPQHF
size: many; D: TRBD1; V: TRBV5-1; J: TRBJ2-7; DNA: TGCGCCAGCAGCCCCCCGGGGACAGACCGCTACGAGCAGTACTTC; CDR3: CASSPPGTDRYEQYF
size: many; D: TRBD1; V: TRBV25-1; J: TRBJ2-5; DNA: TGTGCCAGCAGTATTTTAGGGGGCAGATCCCAAGAGACCCAGTACTTC; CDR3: CASSILGGRSQETQYF
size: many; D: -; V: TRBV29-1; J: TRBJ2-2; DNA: TGCAGCGTTGTTTTTCCAGGGACCACCGGGGAGCTGTTTTTT; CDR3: CSVVFPGTTGELFF
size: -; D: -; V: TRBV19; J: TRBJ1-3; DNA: TGTGCCAGTAATGACCCGGGGGGTAGAAGAAACACCATATATTTT; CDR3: CASNDPGGRRNTIYF
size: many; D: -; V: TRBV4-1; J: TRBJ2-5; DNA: TGCGCCAGCAGCCTCTGGCGAACTGAGACCCAGTACTTC; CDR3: CASSLWRTETQYF
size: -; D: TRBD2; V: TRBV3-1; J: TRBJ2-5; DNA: TGTGCCGGCAGCCTCTACCGGGTAGCGGGAGGGAAACAAGAGACCCAGTACTTC; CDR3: CAGSLYRVAGGKQETQYF
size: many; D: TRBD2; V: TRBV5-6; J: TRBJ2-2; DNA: TGTGCCAGCAGCGGTAGCGGGAGGGCGGCCGGGGAGCTGTTTTTT; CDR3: CASSGSGRAAGELFF
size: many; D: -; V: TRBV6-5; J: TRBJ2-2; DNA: TGTGCCAGCAGTTATGGGTCTGGCGGGACGAAGAACACCGGGGAGCTGTTTTTT; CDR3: CASSYGSGGTKNTGELFF
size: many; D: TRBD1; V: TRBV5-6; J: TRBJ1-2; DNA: TGTGCCAGCAGCTGCTGGACAGGGAGCGCCTACTATGGCTACACCTTC; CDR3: CASSCWTGSAYYGYTF
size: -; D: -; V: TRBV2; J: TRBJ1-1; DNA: TGTGCCACCGAGGCCGACATGAACACTGAAGCTTTCTTT; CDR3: CATEADMNTEAFF
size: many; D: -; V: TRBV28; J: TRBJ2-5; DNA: TGTGCCAGCAGTTCTTTTCATCTGACTCGGTACTTC; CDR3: CASSSFHLTRYF
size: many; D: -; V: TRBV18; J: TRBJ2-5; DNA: TGTGCCAGCTCACCCGCTCAAGAGACCCAGTACTTC; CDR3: CASSPAQETQYF
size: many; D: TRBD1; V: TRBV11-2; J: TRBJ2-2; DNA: TGTGCCAGCAGCTCGGGACAGGTTAACACCGGGGAGCTGTTTTTT; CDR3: CASSSGQVNTGELFF
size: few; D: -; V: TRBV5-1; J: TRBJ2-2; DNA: TGCGCCAGCACCATGACAGGAACTTACACCGGGGAGCTGTTTTTT; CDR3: CASTMTGTYTGELFF
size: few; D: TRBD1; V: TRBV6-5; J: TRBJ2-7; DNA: TGTGCCAGCGGGGACAGCCTCTACGAGCAGTACTTC; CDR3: CASGDSLYEQYF
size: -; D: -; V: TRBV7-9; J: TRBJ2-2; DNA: TGTGCCAGCAGATTCCGACAGGAAAGCACCGGGGAGCTGTTTTTT; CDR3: CASRFRQESTGELFF
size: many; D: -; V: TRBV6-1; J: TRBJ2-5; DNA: TGTGCCAGCGGCAGGGGAGGGGATAGAAGAAAGACCCAGTACTTC; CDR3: CASGRGGDRRKTQYF
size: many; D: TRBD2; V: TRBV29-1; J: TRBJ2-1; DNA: TGCAGCGTACGACTAGCGGGAGACTCTAGCAATGAGCAGTTCTTC; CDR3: CSVRLAGDSSNEQFF
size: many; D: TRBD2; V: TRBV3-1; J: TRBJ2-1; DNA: TGTGCCAGCAGCCGGACCCCCGGTTCAGCGGGAGTGGGTGAGCAGTTCTTC; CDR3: CASSRTPGSAGVGEQFF
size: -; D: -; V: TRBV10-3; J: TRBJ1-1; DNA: TGTGCCATCAGTCCCCATCCCGACACTGAAGCTTTCTTT; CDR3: CAISPHPDTEAFF
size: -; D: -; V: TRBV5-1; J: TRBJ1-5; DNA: TGCGCCAGCAGCTTGGGGGGGGGCACAAATCAGCCCCAGCATTTT; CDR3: CASSLGGGTNQPQHF
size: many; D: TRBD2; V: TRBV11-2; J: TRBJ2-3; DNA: TGTGCCAGCAGCTCCCTTAGCGGGAAAGGCCGTGGGGGCACAGATACGCAGTATTTT; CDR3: CASSSLSGKGRGGTDTQYF
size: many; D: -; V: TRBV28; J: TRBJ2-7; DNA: TGTGCCAGCAGTTTTCCAGCCCTCGGAGAATACGAGCAGTACTTC; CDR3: CASSFPALGEYEQYF
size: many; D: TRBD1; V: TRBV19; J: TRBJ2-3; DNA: TGTGCCAGTAGCCGTCGAGGACAGGGCATCTCGACGCAGTATTTT; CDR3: CASSRRGQGISTQYF
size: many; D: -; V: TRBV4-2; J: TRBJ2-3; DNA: TGTGCCAGCAGCCCCTATGAATCCACCTATAGCACAGATACGCAGTATTTT; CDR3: CASSPYESTYSTDTQYF
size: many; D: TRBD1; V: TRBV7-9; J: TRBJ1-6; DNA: TGTGCCAGCAGCTTAGGGGACAGGGTAAATTCACCCCTCCACTTT; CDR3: CASSLGDRVNSPLHF
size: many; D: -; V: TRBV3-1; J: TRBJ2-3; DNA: TGTGCCAGCAGCCAAATGAGGGGCACAGATACGCAGTATTTT; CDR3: CASSQMRGTDTQYF
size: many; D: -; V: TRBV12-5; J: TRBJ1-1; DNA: TGTGCTAGTGGTTTGGGGGGGCCAGTGGCTTTCTTT; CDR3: CASGLGGPVAFF
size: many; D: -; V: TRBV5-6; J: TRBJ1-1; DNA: TGTGCCAGCAGCTTAAGTCGGGGCTCTGAAGCTTTCTTT; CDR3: CASSLSRGSEAFF
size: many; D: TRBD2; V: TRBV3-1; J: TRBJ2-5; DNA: TGTGCCAGCAGAGCGGGAGGAGAGACCCAGTACTTC; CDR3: CASRAGGETQYF
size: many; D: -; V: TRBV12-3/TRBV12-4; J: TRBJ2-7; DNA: TGTGCCAGCAGTTTGGATCCCCCTCCCTACGAGCAGTACTTC; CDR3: CASSLDPPPYEQYF
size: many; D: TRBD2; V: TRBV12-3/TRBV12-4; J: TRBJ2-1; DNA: TGTGCCAGCAGTTTAGCCTCGATGGGACTAGCCCCGGGTGATTATGAGCAGTTCTTC; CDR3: CASSLASMGLAPGDYEQFF
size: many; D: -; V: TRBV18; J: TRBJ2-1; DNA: TGTGCCAGCTCACCAAAAACACTGGACTGGCAGACCTACAATGAGCAGTTCTTC; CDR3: CASSPKTLDWQTYNEQFF
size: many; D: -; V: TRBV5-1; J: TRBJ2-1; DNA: TGCGCCAGCAGCTTGTCCTCCTGGGTTCAATTCAATGAGCAGTTCTTC; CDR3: CASSLSSWVQFNEQFF
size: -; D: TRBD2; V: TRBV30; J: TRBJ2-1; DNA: TGTGCCTGGAGTGTTTGGCTAGCGGGAGAGCAGTTCTTC; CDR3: CAWSVWLAGEQFF
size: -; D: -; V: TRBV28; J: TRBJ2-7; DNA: TGTGCCAGCATGTCCCAAAGCTCCTACGAGCAGTACTTC; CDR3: CASMSQSSYEQYF
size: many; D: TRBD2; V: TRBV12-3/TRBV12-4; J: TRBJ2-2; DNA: TGTGCCAGCAGCCTTGCCGTGGTAGCGGGAGGGCCAATCACCGGGGAGCTGTTTTTT; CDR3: CASSLAVVAGGPITGELFF
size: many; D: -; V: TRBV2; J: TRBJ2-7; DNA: TGTGCCAGCAGTGGAAGGTTCCACGAGCAGTACTTC; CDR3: CASSGRFHEQYF
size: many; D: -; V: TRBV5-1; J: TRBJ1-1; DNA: TGCGCCAGCAGCTTCACAACTCACACTGAAGCTTTCTTT; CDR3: CASSFTTHTEAFF
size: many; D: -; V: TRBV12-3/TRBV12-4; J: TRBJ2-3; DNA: TGTGCCAGCAGTCACCTAGGGGCAACAGATACGCAGTATTTT; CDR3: CASSHLGATDTQYF
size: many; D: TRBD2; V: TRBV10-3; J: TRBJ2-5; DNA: TGTGCCATCAGTGCACCCGGGAGGAGGGAGACCCAGTACTTC; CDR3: CAISAPGRRETQYF
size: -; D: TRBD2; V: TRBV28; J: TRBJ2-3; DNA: TGTGCCAGCGGACGATCACTAGCGGGAGAAAGCACAGATACGCAGTATTTT; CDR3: CASGRSLAGESTDTQYF
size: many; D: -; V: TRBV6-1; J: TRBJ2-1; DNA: TGTGCCAGCAGTGTGAAGGCGTACTCCTACAATGAGCAGTTCTTC; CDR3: CASSVKAYSYNEQFF
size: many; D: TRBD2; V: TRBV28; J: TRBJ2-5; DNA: TGTGCCAGCAGACCCCCGGGAGGGGTGGAGACCCAGTACTTC; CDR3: CASRPPGGVETQYF
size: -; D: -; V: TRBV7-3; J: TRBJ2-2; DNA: TGTGCCAGCAGCCGTGACAGGAGAAACACCGGGGAGCTGTTTTTT; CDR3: CASSRDRRNTGELFF
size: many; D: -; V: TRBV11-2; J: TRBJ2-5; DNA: TGTGCCAGCACTCGGGGTATTGGGCTAGAGACCCAGTACTTC; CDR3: CASTRGIGLETQYF
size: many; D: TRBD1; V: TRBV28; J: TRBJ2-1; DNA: TGTGCCAGCACCGGACAGGGGTACAATGAGCAGTTCTTC; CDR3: CASTGQGYNEQFF
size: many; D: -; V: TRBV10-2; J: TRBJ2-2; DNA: TGCGCCAGCAGTGAGGCGGGGTCTCCCGGGGAGCTGTTTTTT; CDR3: CASSEAGSPGELFF
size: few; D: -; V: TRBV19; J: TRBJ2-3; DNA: TGTGCCAGTGGGGAGACAGACTCCACAGATACGCAGTATTTT; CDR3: CASGETDSTDTQYF
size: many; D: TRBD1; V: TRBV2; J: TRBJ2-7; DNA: TGTGCCAGCAGTAGGACAGGGGGCGGCTACGAGCAGTACTTC; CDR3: CASSRTGGGYEQYF
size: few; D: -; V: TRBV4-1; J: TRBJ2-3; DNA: TGCGCCAGCAGCCAGGCGGACAGTCGCACAGATACGCAGTATTTT; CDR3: CASSQADSRTDTQYF
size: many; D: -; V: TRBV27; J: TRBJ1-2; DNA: TGTGCCAGCAGTTCCACCCCCTCAGGGTACTATGGCTACACCTTC; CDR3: CASSSTPSGYYGYTF
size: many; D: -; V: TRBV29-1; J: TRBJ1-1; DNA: TGCAGCGTTAGGGCAGGTAATCGGATGAACACTGAAGCTTTCTTT; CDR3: CSVRAGNRMNTEAFF